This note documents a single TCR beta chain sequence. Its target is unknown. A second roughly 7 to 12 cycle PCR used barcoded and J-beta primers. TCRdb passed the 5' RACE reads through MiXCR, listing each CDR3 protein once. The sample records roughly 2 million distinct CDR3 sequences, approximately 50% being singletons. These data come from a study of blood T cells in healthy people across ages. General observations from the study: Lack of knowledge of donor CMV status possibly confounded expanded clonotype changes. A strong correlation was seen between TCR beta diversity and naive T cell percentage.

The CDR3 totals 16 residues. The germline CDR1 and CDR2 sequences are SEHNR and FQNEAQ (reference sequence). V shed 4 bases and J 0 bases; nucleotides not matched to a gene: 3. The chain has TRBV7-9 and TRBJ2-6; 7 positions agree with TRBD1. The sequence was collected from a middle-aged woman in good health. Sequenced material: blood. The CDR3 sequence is CASSWGQYSGANVLTF. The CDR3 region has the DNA TGTGCCAGCAGCTGGGGACAGTACTCTGGGGCCAACGTCCTGACTTTC.